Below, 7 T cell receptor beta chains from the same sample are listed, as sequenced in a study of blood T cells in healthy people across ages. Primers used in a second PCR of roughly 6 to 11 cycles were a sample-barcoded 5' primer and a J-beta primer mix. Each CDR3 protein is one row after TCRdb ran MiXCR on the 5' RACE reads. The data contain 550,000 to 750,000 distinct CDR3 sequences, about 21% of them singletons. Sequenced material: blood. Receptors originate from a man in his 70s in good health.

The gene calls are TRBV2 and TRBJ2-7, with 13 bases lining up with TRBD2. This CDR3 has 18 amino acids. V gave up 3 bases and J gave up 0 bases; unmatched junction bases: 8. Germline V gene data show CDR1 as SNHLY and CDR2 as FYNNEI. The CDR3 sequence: CASSDQGLAGALSYEQYF. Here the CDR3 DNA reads TGTGCCAGCAGTGATCAAGGACTAGCGGGAGCCCTCTCCTACGAGCAGTACTTC.

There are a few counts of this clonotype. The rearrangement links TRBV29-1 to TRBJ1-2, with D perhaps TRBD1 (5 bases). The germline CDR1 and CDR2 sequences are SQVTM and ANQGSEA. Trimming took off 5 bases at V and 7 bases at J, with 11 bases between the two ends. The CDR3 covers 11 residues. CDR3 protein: CSVLWGGGYTF. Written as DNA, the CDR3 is TGCAGCGTTTTGTGGGGCGGTGGCTACACCTTC.

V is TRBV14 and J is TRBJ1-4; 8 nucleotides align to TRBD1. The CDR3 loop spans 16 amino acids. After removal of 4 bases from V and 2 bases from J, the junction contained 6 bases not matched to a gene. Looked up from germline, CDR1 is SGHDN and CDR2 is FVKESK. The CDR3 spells CASSRQGLSTNEKLFF. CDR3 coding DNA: TGTGCCAGCAGCCGACAGGGGCTTTCTACTAATGAAAAACTGTTTTTT.

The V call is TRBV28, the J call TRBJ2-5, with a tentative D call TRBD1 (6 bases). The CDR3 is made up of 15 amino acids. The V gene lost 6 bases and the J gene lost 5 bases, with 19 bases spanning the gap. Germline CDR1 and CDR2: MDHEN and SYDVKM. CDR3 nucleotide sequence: TGTGCCAGCAGCCGTCCGAGGGGGAGTTTGGAGACCCAGTACTTC. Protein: CASSRPRGSLETQYF.

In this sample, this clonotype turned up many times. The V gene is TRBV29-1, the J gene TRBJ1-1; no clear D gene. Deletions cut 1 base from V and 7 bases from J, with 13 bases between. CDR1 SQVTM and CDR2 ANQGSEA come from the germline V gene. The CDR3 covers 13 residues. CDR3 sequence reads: CSVEVIAWGEAFF. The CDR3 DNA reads TGCAGCGTTGAAGTAATCGCATGGGGTGAAGCTTTCTTT. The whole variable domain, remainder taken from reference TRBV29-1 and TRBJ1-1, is SAVISQKPSRDICQRGTSLTIQCQVDSQVTMMFWYRQQPGQSLTLIATANQGSEATYESGFVIDKFPISRPNLTFSTLTVSNMSPEDSSIYLCSVEVIAWGEAFFGQGTRLTVV.

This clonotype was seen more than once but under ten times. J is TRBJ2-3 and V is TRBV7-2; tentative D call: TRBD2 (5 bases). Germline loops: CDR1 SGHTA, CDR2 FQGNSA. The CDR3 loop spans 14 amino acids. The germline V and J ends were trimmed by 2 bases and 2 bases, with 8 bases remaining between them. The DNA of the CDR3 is TGTGCCAGCAGCTTAAACGGGATCACAGATACGCAGTATTTT. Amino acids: CASSLNGITDTQYF. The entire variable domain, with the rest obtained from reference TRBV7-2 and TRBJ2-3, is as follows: GAGVSQSPSNKVTEKGKDVELRCDPISGHTALYWYRQSLGQGLEFLIYFQGNSAPDKSGLPSDRFSAERTGGSVSTLTIQRTQQEDSAVYLCASSLNGITDTQYFGPGTRLTVL.

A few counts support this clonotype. The CDR3 sequence: CASSPLHPEPLHF. As DNA, the CDR3 is TGTGCCAGCAGTCCCCTACACCCAGAACCCCTCCACTTT. This sequence joins TRBV12-3 or TRBV12-4 and TRBJ1-6, with no clear D. The CDR3 length is 13 residues. Trimming took 5 bases from V and 12 from J, leaving 14 bases between them.